These 25 T cell receptor beta chains were sequenced from one sample in a study of T-cell reconstitution after alpha-beta-depleted transplantation in children. Preparation of the TCRbeta library used unique molecular identifiers. TCRdb recomputed calls from the PCR reads with MiXCR, one row per CDR3 protein. The sample shows roughly 200,000 distinct CDR3 sequences, about 6.3% of them seen only once. The sample was PBMCs from the stem cell graft donor, taken from the stem cell graft. The receptor source for this set is a human donor who donated a stem cell graft to a child with Wiskott-Aldrich syndrome.

This clonotype showed up many times. The chain joins TRBV6-2 or TRBV6-3 to TRBJ1-2; D is possibly TRBD1 (5 bases). Trimming removed 6 bases at V and 9 bases at J, with 20 bases between. Germline values: CDR1 MNHEY, CDR2 SVGEGT. The CDR3 runs to 14 residues. The chain's CDR3 is CASSSLGTVARYTF. The CDR3 DNA is TGTGCCAGCAGCTCTCTTGGGACTGTAGCCCGCTACACCTTC.

This chain joins TRBV3-1 and TRBJ2-4; the match to TRBD2 covers 7 bases. Trimming removed 1 base from V and 0 bases from J; junction bases left unmatched: 6. The germline V gene encodes CDR1 LGHDT and CDR2 YNNKEL (reference sequence). The CDR3 is 17 amino acids. The CDR3 region has the DNA TGTGCCAGCAGCCAAGTTCCGGGGGGTCTAGCCAAAAACATTCAGTACTTC. It encodes CASSQVPGGLAKNIQYF.

This clonotype was recorded at least ten times. V gene TRBV10-3 combines with J gene TRBJ2-7; 8 bases line up with TRBD1. The CDR3 consists of 15 residues. Per germline, CDR1 ENHRY and CDR2 SYGVKD. Losses at the gene ends were 1 base for V and 3 bases for J; bases not matched to a gene: 5. The CDR3: CAISELGQGNYEQYF. Here the CDR3 DNA reads TGTGCCATCAGTGAGTTAGGACAGGGAAACTACGAGCAGTACTTC.

The table lists this clonotype with many counts. The chain carries TRBV5-1 and TRBJ2-5; D gene unclear. Germline V gene sequence: CDR1 SGHRS, CDR2 YFSETQ. This CDR3 region has 13 residues. Trimming removed 3 bases from V and 5 bases from J, with 11 bases in between. In DNA form, the CDR3 reads TGCGCCAGCAGCTCCCCCGCCGTGGAGACCCAGTACTTC. Its translation is CASSSPAVETQYF.

Many counts were recorded for this clonotype. The genes are TRBV6-1 and TRBJ2-2; 11 bases are a match to TRBD2. V was clipped by 5 bases and J by 1 base; unmatched bases: 9. Germline loops: CDR1 MNHNS, CDR2 SASEGT. The CDR3 is made up of 18 amino acids. The DNA for the CDR3 is TGTGCCAGCAGTAGAATACCGGGACTAGCGGAGAACACCGGGGAGCTGTTTTTT. The encoded protein is CASSRIPGLAENTGELFF.

This clonotype was counted ten times or more. The chain uses TRBV7-9 and TRBJ1-2; no clear D. There are 17 residues in the CDR3. V dropped 4 bases and J dropped 0 bases, with 18 bases sitting between them. CDR1 and CDR2 (germline): SEHNR, FQNEAQ (reference sequence). CDR3 in DNA: TGTGCCAGCAGCTCGATGACGGCCGAGGGAGCTAACTATGGCTACACCTTC. Translated: CASSSMTAEGANYGYTF. Complete variable domain (other parts from reference TRBV7-9 and TRBJ1-2): DTGVSQNPRHKITKRGQNVTFRCDPISEHNRLYWYRQTLGQGPEFLTYFQNEAQLEKSRLLSDRFSAERPKGSFSTLEIQRTEQGDSAMYLCASSSMTAEGANYGYTFGSGTRLTVV.

In its sample, this clonotype was seen many times. This chain uses TRBV12-3 or TRBV12-4 with TRBJ1-5; tentatively, D is TRBD1 (5 bases). V was trimmed by 10 bases and J by 6 bases, leaving 16 bases between them. The CDR3 extends over 13 amino acids. The CDR3 region is CATTGVLGQPQHF. The DNA of the CDR3 is TGTGCCACCACGGGGGTGTTAGGTCAGCCCCAGCATTTT.

This clonotype was picked up a small number of times. The J gene is TRBJ2-1, the V gene TRBV7-8; D call uncertain. The germline V gene encodes CDR1 SGHVS and CDR2 FQNEAQ. V lost 6 bases, J lost 8 bases, and 8 bases lay in between. The CDR3 totals 11 residues. This chain's CDR3 is CASSGEYEQFF. CDR3 nucleotide sequence: TGTGCCAGCAGTGGTGAGTATGAGCAGTTCTTC.

The chain is built from TRBV10-3 and TRBJ2-5; D is perhaps TRBD1 (7 bases). The ends were cut back, 0 bases at V and 4 bases at J, with 12 bases in the middle. Germline assignment: CDR1 ENHRY and CDR2 SYGVKD. The CDR3 is 15 amino acids. CDR3 DNA: TGTGCCATCAGTGAGTCGAGGCAGGGGGGAGAGACCCAGTACTTC. Protein: CAISESRQGGETQYF.

This clonotype came up many times. The chain is built from TRBV28 and TRBJ1-3; D is unclear. This CDR3 spans 16 amino acids. Trimming cost V 7 bases and J 4 bases, with 20 bases left between them. Germline V gene sequence: CDR1 MDHEN, CDR2 SYDVKM. The CDR3 DNA reads TGTGCCAGCACCTCCTCGTTGGGAAAGTTAGGAAACACCATATATTTT. This translates into CASTSSLGKLGNTIYF.

This clonotype was found many times. This sequence joins TRBV6-5 and TRBJ2-7; 8 nucleotides align to TRBD1. J gave up 4 bases and V 3 bases, and 11 bases lay outside the gene matches. Germline loops: CDR1 MNHEY, CDR2 SVGAGI. The CDR3 spans 16 residues. This CDR3 reads CASSYQATGAGYEQYF. Written as DNA, the CDR3 is TGTGCCAGCAGTTATCAGGCGACAGGGGCAGGGTACGAGCAGTACTTC.

The rearrangement links TRBV15 to TRBJ2-2; 11 nucleotides match TRBD1. CDR3 length: 17 residues. Germline V gene lookup returns CDR1 LNHNV and CDR2 YYDKDF (reference sequence). Trimming at V came to 6 bases and at J to 5 bases, leaving 11 bases not matched to a gene. CDR3 protein: CATRSPGTGGDTGELFF. In DNA, the CDR3 is TGTGCCACCAGATCGCCCGGGACAGGGGGAGATACCGGGGAGCTGTTTTTT.

This clonotype was seen many times. V is TRBV20-1 and J is TRBJ2-3; 14 nucleotides agree with TRBD2. The CDR3 has 16 amino acids. Germline-derived CDR1 and CDR2 are DFQATT and SNEGSKA (reference sequence). V trimming: 5 bases; J trimming: 2 bases; junction bases outside the gene matches: 6. The CDR3 loop is CSAVGLAGVDTDTQYF. The CDR3 bases are TGCAGTGCTGTGGGACTAGCGGGAGTAGACACAGATACGCAGTATTTT.

This clonotype has ten or more counts. The chain employs TRBV9 and TRBJ2-7, with 8 bases identical to TRBD2. The CDR3 has 15 residues. Losses at the gene ends were 3 bases for V and 2 bases for J; bases not matched to a gene: 7. Germline-derived CDR1 and CDR2 are SGDLS and YYNGEE. The CDR3 sequence: CASSGTSGGAYEQYF. Written as DNA, the CDR3 is TGTGCCAGCAGCGGAACTAGCGGAGGGGCCTACGAGCAGTACTTC. Full variable domain (missing parts from reference TRBV9 and TRBJ2-7): DSGVTQTPKHLITATGQRVTLRCSPRSGDLSVYWYQQSLDQGLQFLIQYYNGEERAKGNILERFSAQQFPDLHSELNLSSLELGDSALYFCASSGTSGGAYEQYFGPGTRLTVT.

This clonotype was found many times. The chain employs TRBV10-3 and TRBJ2-7, with a weak D call TRBD1 (5 bases). CDR1 is ENHRY, CDR2 SYGVKD, per germline. This CDR3 is built from 16 residues. The ends were cut back, 6 bases at V and 1 base at J, with 19 bases in the middle. The DNA for the CDR3 is TGTGCCATCAGGAGCGCGGACACCGGTTTTTCCTACGAGCAGTACTTC. Its translation is CAIRSADTGFSYEQYF.

This clonotype has a count of ten or more. The rearrangement links TRBV20-1 to TRBJ2-1; 13 bases map to TRBD2. V was clipped by 4 bases and J by 7 bases; unmatched bases: 4. The CDR3 contains 14 residues. Germline V gene sequence: CDR1 DFQATT, CDR2 SNEGSKA (reference sequence). The CDR3 protein is CSAKLAGGRNEQFF. The CDR3 nucleotides read TGCAGTGCTAAACTAGCGGGGGGGCGAAATGAGCAGTTCTTC.

This clonotype was observed a handful of times. V usage is TRBV5-1 and J usage is TRBJ2-1; 14 nucleotides align to TRBD2. Per germline, CDR1 SGHRS and CDR2 YFSETQ. With 4 bases clipped from V and 3 bases from J, the junction kept 15 bases outside the gene matches. The CDR3 is made up of 20 amino acids. The CDR3 sequence: CASSPLGGLAGATLYNEQFF. CDR3 in DNA: TGCGCCAGCAGCCCGCTTGGGGGACTAGCGGGGGCGACGCTCTACAATGAGCAGTTCTTC.

This clonotype came up a few times. This chain uses TRBV3-1 with TRBJ2-2, with D tentatively TRBD2 (6 bases). This CDR3 comprises 18 residues. The V gene lost 4 bases and the J gene lost 3 bases, with 21 bases spanning the gap. CDR1 and CDR2 from the germline V gene are LGHDT and YNNKEL (reference sequence). CDR3 sequence reads: CASSPHVLWGEDTGELFF. In nucleotides, the CDR3 is TGTGCCAGCAGCCCCCATGTCCTTTGGGGGGAAGACACCGGGGAGCTGTTTTTT.

This clonotype was found many times. The chain joins TRBV5-6 to TRBJ1-2; D call uncertain. CDR3 length: 14 amino acids. Germline-derived CDR1 and CDR2 are SGHDT and YYEEEE. The ends were cut back, 0 bases at V and 3 bases at J, with 9 bases in the middle. CDR3 in amino acids: CASSLAGRDYGYTF. CDR3 DNA: TGTGCCAGCAGCTTGGCGGGTAGGGACTATGGCTACACCTTC.

This clonotype was recorded many times. The V call is TRBV6-1, the J call TRBJ1-2; D might be TRBD1 (6 bases). V lost 11 bases to trimming and J lost 4 bases, with 23 bases between them. CDR1 and CDR2 from the germline V gene are MNHNS and SASEGT. The CDR3 spans 15 residues. CDR3 amino acids: CAAGGRDPGTYGYTF. CDR3 bases: TGTGCCGCCGGGGGCAGGGATCCAGGAACCTATGGCTACACCTTC.

This clonotype was seen repeatedly, ten times or more. The J gene is TRBJ1-1, the V gene TRBV29-1; D ambiguous. V was shortened by 1 base and J by 0 bases, with 18 bases between the two germline ends. Germline values: CDR1 SQVTM, CDR2 ANQGSEA. The CDR3 covers 17 residues. CDR3 DNA: TGCAGCGTTGAAGGCCGACACCAAAGGACTGTGAACACTGAAGCTTTCTTT. This codes for CSVEGRHQRTVNTEAFF.

This clonotype was seen repeatedly, ten times or more. The CDR3 here is CASSRRQGDTREKLFF. For the CDR3, the DNA is TGTGCCAGCAGCCGAAGACAGGGTGATACTCGGGAAAAACTGTTTTTT. The V call is TRBV7-9, the J call TRBJ1-4; 7 bases fit TRBD1. This CDR3 comprises 16 residues. After removal of 5 bases from V and 8 bases from J, the junction contained 14 bases not matched to a gene. The germline V gene encodes CDR1 SEHNR and CDR2 FQNEAQ (reference sequence).

The chain uses TRBV6-2 or TRBV6-3 and TRBJ2-7; 14 nucleotides align to TRBD2. Germline V gene sequence: CDR1 MNHEY, CDR2 SVGEGT. The V and J ends lost 6 bases and 2 bases, in that order; junction bases with no gene match: 15. This CDR3 spans 19 amino acids. CDR3 sequence: CASSTRAGTSGSGPYEQYF. The CDR3 DNA follows: TGTGCCAGCAGCACTCGAGCCGGGACTAGCGGGAGTGGGCCCTACGAGCAGTACTTC.

The sample holds many counts of this clonotype. The chain's CDR3 is CASSLAGFANYEQYF. CDR3 sequence (DNA): TGTGCCAGCAGTTTAGCGGGATTCGCAAACTACGAGCAGTACTTC. This chain connects TRBV12-3 or TRBV12-4 to TRBJ2-7; D is uncertain. The germline V and J ends were trimmed by 0 bases and 3 bases, with 12 bases remaining between them. The CDR3 consists of 15 residues.

This clonotype was seen ten or more times. J is TRBJ2-5 and V is TRBV20-1; 12 bases map to TRBD2. This CDR3 is 16 amino acids long. Trimming took 0 bases from V and 5 from J; bases not matched to a gene: 7. Germline CDR1 reads DFQATT; CDR2 reads SNEGSKA (reference sequence). This chain's CDR3 is CSARDPSGGAFETQYF. CDR3 DNA: TGCAGTGCTAGAGATCCTAGCGGGGGGGCCTTTGAGACCCAGTACTTC.